The rows below give T cell receptor beta chains drawn from one sample of a study of identical twins. In TCRdb, the 5' RACE reads were re-called with MiXCR into one record per CDR3 protein. Here the sample spans 500,000 to 600,000 distinct CDR3 sequences, 20% to 25% being singletons. This sample was also put to use in a study of T cells expressing NK-cell markers.

Sequencing used CD4+ T cells sorted from blood. The receptor source for this set is a young woman in good health. Each CDR3 is given with its conserved first and last residue. The D gene is left open where the match is weak. Some rows mark clone size as missing; the rest say once, few, many or name a class of expanded clone.

CDR3 protein: CSAGLAGAYEQYF
CDR3 DNA: TGCAGTGCCGGACTAGCGGGAGCCTACGAGCAGTACTTC
J gene: TRBJ2-7
D gene: TRBD2
V gene: TRBV20-1
clone size: few

CDR3 protein: CSAALSGMNTEAFF
CDR3 DNA: TGCAGTGCTGCCTTATCCGGGATGAACACTGAAGCTTTCTTT
J gene: TRBJ1-1
D gene: -
V gene: TRBV20-1
clone size: few

CDR3 protein: CATSYGESATNEKLFF
CDR3 DNA: TGTGCCACCAGTTACGGGGAGTCTGCAACTAATGAAAAACTGTTTTTT
J gene: TRBJ1-4
D gene: -
V gene: TRBV24-1
clone size: -

CDR3 protein: CASSLTAGANEQFF
CDR3 DNA: TGTGCCAGCAGCTTAACAGCGGGGGCCAATGAGCAGTTCTTC
J gene: TRBJ2-1
D gene: TRBD2
V gene: TRBV7-2
clone size: -

CDR3 protein: CSAPLASGADTQYF
CDR3 DNA: TGCAGTGCCCCTTTGGCTAGCGGGGCAGATACGCAGTATTTT
J gene: TRBJ2-3
D gene: TRBD2
V gene: TRBV20-1
clone size: few

CDR3 protein: CASRRAHEQYF
CDR3 DNA: TGTGCCAGCCGGCGGGCTCACGAGCAGTACTTC
J gene: TRBJ2-7
D gene: -
V gene: TRBV12-3/TRBV12-4
clone size: -

CDR3 protein: CASNQGAGTQYF
CDR3 DNA: TGTGCCAGCAACCAGGGGGCCGGGACCCAGTACTTC
J gene: TRBJ2-5
D gene: TRBD1
V gene: TRBV2
clone size: -

CDR3 protein: CASSPRLSGVVNEQFF
CDR3 DNA: TGTGCCAGCAGTCCCCGTCTGTCGGGAGTGGTAAATGAGCAGTTCTTC
J gene: TRBJ2-1
D gene: -
V gene: TRBV12-3/TRBV12-4
clone size: few

CDR3 protein: CASSLDTPLAKNIQYF
CDR3 DNA: TGTGCCAGCAGCTTGGACACACCTCTAGCCAAAAACATTCAGTACTTC
J gene: TRBJ2-4
D gene: -
V gene: TRBV5-4
clone size: -

CDR3 protein: CGSSGSSYNEQFF
CDR3 DNA: TGCGGATCTAGCGGAAGCTCCTACAATGAGCAGTTCTTC
J gene: TRBJ2-1
D gene: TRBD2
V gene: TRBV20-1
clone size: -

CDR3 protein: CASSPAWANVLTF
CDR3 DNA: TGTGCCAGCAGTCCGGCATGGGCCAACGTCCTGACTTTC
J gene: TRBJ2-6
D gene: -
V gene: TRBV6-1
clone size: -

CDR3 protein: CASRPRRDQNTEAFF
CDR3 DNA: TGTGCAAGTCGCCCCCGCAGGGACCAGAACACTGAAGCTTTCTTT
J gene: TRBJ1-1
D gene: -
V gene: TRBV12-2
clone size: few

CDR3 protein: CASSSDRANSPLHF
CDR3 DNA: TGTGCCAGCAGCTCGGACAGGGCCAATTCACCCCTCCACTTT
J gene: TRBJ1-6
D gene: TRBD1
V gene: TRBV7-2
clone size: -

CDR3 protein: CATARQGRSLYTQYF
CDR3 DNA: TGTGCCACCGCCCGCCAGGGGCGGTCATTATATACGCAGTATTTT
J gene: TRBJ2-3
D gene: -
V gene: TRBV19
clone size: -

CDR3 protein: CASSPGLTKRTQYF
CDR3 DNA: TGTGCCAGCAGTCCAGGGCTTACCAAGAGAACCCAGTACTTC
J gene: TRBJ2-5
D gene: -
V gene: TRBV6-1
clone size: -

CDR3 protein: CASSSSLAGGLTGELFF
CDR3 DNA: TGTGCCAGCAGCTCGTCGCTAGCGGGGGGACTTACCGGGGAGCTGTTTTTT
J gene: TRBJ2-2
D gene: TRBD2
V gene: TRBV7-6
clone size: many

CDR3 protein: CSGRGYAGYTF
CDR3 DNA: TGCAGTGGGAGGGGGTACGCTGGCTACACCTTC
J gene: TRBJ1-2
D gene: -
V gene: TRBV20-1
clone size: few

CDR3 protein: CATSGDGRNQPQHF
CDR3 DNA: TGTGCCACCAGCGGGGACGGGCGAAATCAGCCCCAGCATTTT
J gene: TRBJ1-5
D gene: -
V gene: TRBV24-1
clone size: many

CDR3 protein: CSVDSRITDTQYF
CDR3 DNA: TGCAGCGTTGACAGCCGGATCACAGATACGCAGTATTTT
J gene: TRBJ2-3
D gene: -
V gene: TRBV29-1
clone size: -

CDR3 protein: CSAQTAGQPQYF
CDR3 DNA: TGCAGTGCCCAAACGGCGGGCCAGCCGCAGTATTTT
J gene: TRBJ2-3
D gene: -
V gene: TRBV20-1
clone size: few

CDR3 protein: CSARGPGLPNTGELFF
CDR3 DNA: TGCAGTGCTAGAGGGCCGGGACTACCAAACACCGGGGAGCTGTTTTTT
J gene: TRBJ2-2
D gene: TRBD2
V gene: TRBV20-1
clone size: -

CDR3 protein: CSARVLRANGYTF
CDR3 DNA: TGCAGTGCTAGAGTGCTCAGGGCTAATGGCTACACCTTC
J gene: TRBJ1-2
D gene: -
V gene: TRBV20-1
clone size: -

CDR3 protein: CASSPRQGRDTEAFF
CDR3 DNA: TGTGCCAGCAGCCCCAGACAGGGAAGGGACACTGAAGCTTTCTTT
J gene: TRBJ1-1
D gene: TRBD1
V gene: TRBV7-9
clone size: few

CDR3 protein: CASSWRQGSEAFF
CDR3 DNA: TGTGCCAGCAGTTGGAGACAGGGGTCTGAAGCTTTCTTT
J gene: TRBJ1-1
D gene: TRBD1
V gene: TRBV6-5
clone size: few

CDR3 protein: CASRKTSGQETQYF
CDR3 DNA: TGTGCCAGCCGTAAGACTAGCGGCCAAGAGACCCAGTACTTC
J gene: TRBJ2-5
D gene: TRBD2
V gene: TRBV7-9
clone size: -

CDR3 protein: CGWAGVLSGEQFF
CDR3 DNA: TGCGGATGGGCGGGAGTTCTTTCCGGTGAGCAGTTCTTC
J gene: TRBJ2-1
D gene: TRBD2
V gene: TRBV20-1
clone size: many

CDR3 protein: CASSFTAGGGYEQYF
CDR3 DNA: TGTGCCAGCAGTTTCACGGCGGGGGGAGGCTACGAGCAGTACTTC
J gene: TRBJ2-7
D gene: TRBD2
V gene: TRBV12-3/TRBV12-4
clone size: -

CDR3 protein: CSASSSGNTGELFF
CDR3 DNA: TGCAGTGCTAGTTCCAGCGGAAACACCGGGGAGCTGTTTTTT
J gene: TRBJ2-2
D gene: -
V gene: TRBV20-1
clone size: few

CDR3 protein: CASSGLILRQETQYF
CDR3 DNA: TGTGCCAGCTCCGGCCTTATTCTGCGACAAGAGACCCAGTACTTC
J gene: TRBJ2-5
D gene: -
V gene: TRBV18
clone size: -

CDR3 protein: CAWSIWAQNIQYF
CDR3 DNA: TGTGCCTGGAGTATCTGGGCCCAAAACATTCAGTACTTC
J gene: TRBJ2-4
D gene: -
V gene: TRBV30
clone size: -

CDR3 protein: CASTFPTSARELFF
CDR3 DNA: TGTGCCAGCACCTTTCCGACTAGTGCCCGGGAGCTGTTTTTT
J gene: TRBJ2-2
D gene: -
V gene: TRBV6-2/TRBV6-3
clone size: few

CDR3 protein: CASSVVGLAGVGETQYF
CDR3 DNA: TGTGCCAGCAGCGTAGTGGGACTAGCGGGAGTAGGAGAGACCCAGTACTTC
J gene: TRBJ2-5
D gene: TRBD2
V gene: TRBV9
clone size: -

CDR3 protein: CASSARVLVGELFF
CDR3 DNA: TGTGCCAGCAGCGCGAGGGTGCTTGTCGGGGAGCTGTTTTTT
J gene: TRBJ2-2
D gene: -
V gene: TRBV9
clone size: few

CDR3 protein: CSVWTGGGIDGYTF
CDR3 DNA: TGCAGTGTTTGGACAGGGGGCGGGATTGATGGCTACACCTTC
J gene: TRBJ1-2
D gene: TRBD1
V gene: TRBV20-1
clone size: few

CDR3 protein: CASSLSYGLNTQYF
CDR3 DNA: TGTGCCAGCAGCTTGAGCTACGGCCTCAATACGCAGTATTTT
J gene: TRBJ2-3
D gene: -
V gene: TRBV7-2
clone size: -

CDR3 protein: CASSPVRGSTDTQYF
CDR3 DNA: TGTGCCAGCAGCCCCGTACGCGGGAGCACAGATACGCAGTATTTT
J gene: TRBJ2-3
D gene: -
V gene: TRBV7-2
clone size: -

CDR3 protein: CSAREGAGDTDTQYF
CDR3 DNA: TGCAGTGCTAGAGAGGGAGCGGGAGACACAGATACGCAGTATTTT
J gene: TRBJ2-3
D gene: TRBD2
V gene: TRBV20-1
clone size: few

CDR3 protein: CASSLAGREKLFF
CDR3 DNA: TGTGCCAGCAGTTTAGCGGGTCGGGAAAAACTGTTTTTT
J gene: TRBJ1-4
D gene: -
V gene: TRBV12-3/TRBV12-4
clone size: many

CDR3 protein: CSALGSGANYGYTF
CDR3 DNA: TGCAGTGCCCTAGGGTCAGGGGCTAACTATGGCTACACCTTC
J gene: TRBJ1-2
D gene: -
V gene: TRBV20-1
clone size: once

CDR3 protein: CASSFRGRSPGDEQFF
CDR3 DNA: TGTGCCAGCAGTTTTAGAGGGAGGTCCCCGGGCGATGAGCAGTTCTTC
J gene: TRBJ2-1
D gene: -
V gene: TRBV12-3/TRBV12-4
clone size: few

CDR3 protein: CASGIQGGLRLEEFEQYF
CDR3 DNA: TGTGCCAGCGGGATCCAGGGGGGGCTCCGGTTAGAAGAGTTCGAGCAGTACTTC
J gene: TRBJ2-7
D gene: -
V gene: TRBV27
clone size: -